This TCR beta chain was sequenced during a study of T-cell reconstitution after alpha-beta-depleted transplantation in children. This clonotype was seen repeatedly, ten times or more. It was with unique molecular identifiers that the TCRbeta library was prepared. Via MiXCR, TCRdb re-called the PCR reads, giving one row per CDR3 protein. The sample has approximately 490,000 distinct CDR3 sequences, approximately 12% seen once. The CDR3 has 14 residues. V lost 5 bases, J lost 1 base, and 9 bases lay in between. Germline V gives CDR1 SGHTA, CDR2 FQGNSA. The receptor was derived from a human donor who donated a stem cell graft to a child with combined immunodeficiency. This chain joins TRBV7-2 and TRBJ1-5; weak D call: TRBD1 (5 bases). This specimen consisted of PBMCs from the stem cell graft donor, obtained from the stem cell graft. The CDR3 bases are TGTGCCAGCAGCCGGGACGGAAGCAATCAGCCCCAGCATTTT. Translated: CASSRDGSNQPQHF.